What follows are 15 T cell receptor beta chains derived from one specimen sequenced in a study of prognosis after radiotherapy for stage I lung cancer. Two-round multiplex PCR amplified TCR beta CDR3 from genomic DNA. Every TRBV and TRBJ gene had its own specific primer in first-round PCR. Using its own MiXCR run on the multiplex PCR reads, TCRdb lists one record per CDR3 protein. There are about 14,000 distinct CDR3 sequences in the sample; 50% occur only once, and over 35% lies in the top ten. This material consisted of PBMCs, taken before or after stereotactic body radiation therapy (not recorded which). These receptors were taken from a donor aged 50 or older with non-small cell lung cancer.

The chain uses TRBV4-2 and TRBJ2-5; D is possibly TRBD2 (6 bases). CDR1 is LGHNA, CDR2 YNFKEQ, per germline. V lost 4 bases and J 5 bases, leaving 11 bases between the germline ends. The CDR3 consists of 13 residues. CDR3 bases: TGTGCCAGCAGCCGGGGGACTGGGGAGACCCAGTACTTC. This gives the protein CASSRGTGETQYF.

V is TRBV7-3 and J is TRBJ1-2, with 9 positions matching TRBD1. J lost 3 bases, V lost 5 bases, and 7 bases had no gene match. The germline V gene encodes CDR1 SGHTA and CDR2 FQGTGA. The CDR3 has 15 residues. The CDR3 region has the DNA TGTGCCAGCAGCCGAACAGGGGGCGCTGACTATGGCTACACCTTC. It yields the protein CASSRTGGADYGYTF.

The sample holds many counts of this clonotype. V usage is TRBV20-1 and J usage is TRBJ1-2, with D tentatively TRBD1 (5 bases). Germline CDR1 DFQATT, CDR2 SNEGSKA (reference sequence). V lost 3 bases to trimming and J lost 4 bases, with 9 bases between them. The CDR3 length is 12 residues. The DNA of the CDR3 is TGCAGTGCTAGTTACAGGAGCTATGGCTACACCTTC. It is translated as CSASYRSYGYTF.

This clonotype showed up just once. V is TRBV7-3 and J is TRBJ2-3, with TRBD1 matching over 8 bases. Trimming cost V 2 bases and J 3 bases; bases outside gene matches: 4. The CDR3 covers 15 residues. From germline, CDR1 is SGHTA and CDR2 FQGTGA. The CDR3 sequence: CASSLATGGTDTQYF. The CDR3 DNA is TGTGCCAGCAGCTTAGCCACAGGGGGGACAGATACGCAGTATTTT.

This clonotype was counted a few times. As the CDR3 is not closed by the conserved phenylalanine or tryptophan, this likely results from a read error. The DNA of the CDR3 is TGTGACAGCAGCTTGGGGGTATCTGCCTATGGCTACACCCTC. It translates to CDSSLGVSAYGYTL. This chain links TRBV5-4 with TRBJ1-2; D might be TRBD1 (5 bases). Per germline, CDR1 SGHNT and CDR2 YYREEE (reference sequence). This CDR3 is built from 14 residues.

This clonotype occurred many times. The chain links TRBV7-3 to TRBJ2-5; tentatively, D is TRBD1 (7 bases). Per the germline V gene, CDR1 is SGHTA and CDR2 is FQGTGA. The CDR3 is 14 amino acids. V was pared by 5 bases and J by 7 bases, with 17 bases between. CDR3 in amino acids: CASSIGHRGGTQYF. The CDR3 nucleotides read TGTGCCAGCAGCATCGGGCACAGGGGAGGGACCCAGTACTTC.

This clonotype was recorded many times. This sequence joins TRBV4-2 and TRBJ1-2; the D is unclear. The germline CDR1 and CDR2 sequences are LGHNA and YNFKEQ. There are 11 residues in the CDR3. V gave up 1 base and J gave up 4 bases, with 1 base separating them. The CDR3 spells CASSQGYGYTF. Here the CDR3 DNA reads TGTGCCAGCAGCCAAGGCTATGGCTACACCTTC.

Ten or more counts support this clonotype. The rearrangement links TRBV29-1 to TRBJ2-5, with D unclear. This CDR3 contains 15 residues. Deletions cut 5 bases from V and 1 base from J, with 17 bases between. Germline V gene data show CDR1 as SQVTM and CDR2 as ANQGSEA. The chain's CDR3 is CSVLPASNFQETQYF. In DNA form, the CDR3 reads TGCAGCGTTCTCCCCGCTTCTAACTTCCAAGAGACCCAGTACTTC.

This chain links TRBV7-9 with TRBJ1-1; D is unclear. Trimming took off 8 bases at V and 0 bases at J, with 10 bases between the two ends. There are 13 residues in the CDR3. Germline CDR1 reads SEHNR; CDR2 reads FQNEAQ (reference sequence). The CDR3: CASGVGVNTEAFF. The CDR3 DNA follows: TGTGCCAGCGGGGTCGGGGTGAACACTGAAGCTTTCTTT.

Details on this clonotype: This probably arose from a read error, given a far larger clone one base away. The chain carries TRBV5-1 and TRBJ2-5; 9 bases align to TRBD1. The DNA end is more similar to TRBJ2-1, so the J call may be wrong. CDR1 is SGHRS and CDR2 is YFSETQ in the germline V gene. The CDR3 has 16 amino acids. The DNA of the CDR3 is TGCGCCAGCATCGCTACCGGGACAGGGATCTGGAATGAGCAGTTCTTC. Translation: CASIATGTGIWNEQFF.

Concerning this clonotype itself: A read error is likely here: a far larger clone is one base away. J is TRBJ2-3 and V is TRBV6-5; D is perhaps TRBD2 (7 bases). CDR3 length: 15 residues. Germline CDR1 reads MNHEY; CDR2 reads SVGAGI. V was trimmed by 7 bases and J by 5 bases, leaving 19 bases between them. CDR3 in DNA: TGTGCCAGCATACCGCCGACGGGGGGCGGAGATACGCAGTATTTT. Translation: CASIPPTGGGDTQYF.

This clonotype has at least ten counts. The rearrangement uses TRBV6-5 and TRBJ1-1; weak D call: TRBD1 (5 bases). The CDR3 extends over 15 amino acids. Trimming cost V 4 bases and J 5 bases, with 17 bases left between them. The germline V gene encodes CDR1 MNHEY and CDR2 SVGAGI. CDR3 bases: TGTGCCAGCAGTTCCCAGGCAGGGCGGGGAACTGAAGCTTTCTTT. It codes for CASSSQAGRGTEAFF.

The chain combines TRBV20-1 with TRBJ2-1; the D call may be TRBD1 or TRBD2 (5 bases each). In germline, CDR1 is DFQATT, CDR2 SNEGSKA (reference sequence). Trimming took 4 bases from V and 7 from J, leaving 17 bases between them. The CDR3 is 14 amino acids. The CDR3 sequence is CSAIDPGPRNEQFF. Written as DNA, the CDR3 is TGCAGTGCTATAGACCCGGGGCCGAGAAATGAGCAGTTCTTC.

The count of this clonotype is one. The chain couples TRBV2 to TRBJ1-2, with D perhaps TRBD1 (5 bases). CDR3 size: 13 residues. The V end lost 6 bases, the J end lost 7 bases, and 15 bases lay between the germline ends. Germline V lookup: CDR1 SNHLY, CDR2 FYNNEI. The CDR3, as DNA: TGTGCCAGCAGGGAGAGGGGTGCGGGTGGCTACACCTTC. Amino acid sequence: CASRERGAGGYTF. The full variable domain, in which reference TRBV2 and TRBJ1-2 provide the parts outside the CDR3, is EPEVTQTPSHQVTQMGQEVILRCVPISNHLYFYWYRQILGQKVEFLVSFYNNEISEKSEIFDDQFSVERPDGSNFTLKIRSTKLEDSAMYFCASRERGAGGYTFGSGTRLTVV.

This clonotype was counted only a few times. The CDR3 loop reads CASSRTVQETQYF. CDR3 sequence (DNA): TGTGCCAGCTCAAGAACGGTCCAAGAGACCCAGTACTTC. The V call is TRBV9, the J call TRBJ2-5; no clear D. CDR3 length equals 13 residues. Trimming pared 7 bases from V and 1 base from J, leaving 11 bases between. The germline V gene has CDR1 SGDLS and CDR2 YYNGEE.